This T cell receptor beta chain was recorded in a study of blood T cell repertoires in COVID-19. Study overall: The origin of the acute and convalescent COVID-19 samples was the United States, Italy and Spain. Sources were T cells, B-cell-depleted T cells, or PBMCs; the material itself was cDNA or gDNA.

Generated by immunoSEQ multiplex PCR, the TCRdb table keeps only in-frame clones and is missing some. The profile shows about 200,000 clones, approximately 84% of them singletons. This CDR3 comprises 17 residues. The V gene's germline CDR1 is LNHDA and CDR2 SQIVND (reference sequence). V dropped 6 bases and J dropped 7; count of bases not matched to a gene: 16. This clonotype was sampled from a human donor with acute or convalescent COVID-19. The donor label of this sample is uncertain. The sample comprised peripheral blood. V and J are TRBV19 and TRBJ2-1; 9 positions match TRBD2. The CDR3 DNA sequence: TGTGCCAGTAGCGATAGCGGGAGACCCACCCGATCAAATGAGCAGTTCTTC. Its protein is CASSDSGRPTRSNEQFF. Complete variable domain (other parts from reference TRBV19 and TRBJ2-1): DGGITQSPKYLFRKEGQNVTLSCEQNLNHDAMYWYRQDPGQGLRLIYYSQIVNDFQKGDIAEGYSVSREKKESFPLTVTSAQKNPTAFYLCASSDSGRPTRSNEQFFGPGTRLTVL.